This passage covers 28 T cell receptor beta chains from one sample sequenced in a study of T cell repertoires in cytomegalovirus infection. TCRdb independently ran MiXCR on the reads; one entry per CDR3 protein. The profile shows roughly 990,000 distinct CDR3 sequences, approximately 31% of them singletons. Their antigens are not known. The sequenced sample was cultured CD8+ T cells from PBMCs, obtained from culture after CMV antigen stimulation. Receptors were obtained from a human donor in good health (CMV status not recorded). Some clones in this sample may be carry-over from other donors' samples.

The genes are TRBV4-2 and TRBJ2-1; possibly TRBD1 for D (6 bases). The CDR3 totals 14 residues. Trimming took off 2 bases at V and 7 bases at J, with 12 bases between the two ends. Germline V gives CDR1 LGHNA, CDR2 YNFKEQ. The CDR3 nucleotides are TGTGCCAGCAGCCAAATAGGACAGTATAATGAGCAGTTCTTC. Amino acids: CASSQIGQYNEQFF.

The J gene is TRBJ1-1, the V gene TRBV12-3 or TRBV12-4; 12 bases line up with TRBD1. The CDR3 extends over 17 amino acids. V shed 3 bases and J 2 bases; nucleotides not matched to a gene: 7. The CDR3 region has the DNA TGTGCCAGCAGTTTCGGGGGACAGGGGGCCCTCAACACTGAAGCTTTCTTT. This encodes CASSFGGQGALNTEAFF.

The chain couples TRBV6-1 to TRBJ2-3; D gene uncertain. The CDR3 runs 14 residues. V was clipped by 6 bases and J by 3 bases, with 13 bases between them. CDR1 is MNHNS and CDR2 is SASEGT in the germline V gene. CDR3 sequence (DNA): TGTGCCAGCAGCTCGTTATCGGCAACAGATACGCAGTATTTT. This encodes CASSSLSATDTQYF.

This clonotype was seen repeatedly, ten times or more. The chain joins TRBV7-6 to TRBJ2-7, with a weak D call TRBD2 (6 bases). Trimming took 6 bases from V and 3 from J, leaving 12 bases between them. Germline CDR1 is SGHVS and CDR2 is FNYEAQ. The CDR3 is made up of 13 amino acids. CDR3 sequence: CASSFSGGYEQYF. CDR3 DNA sequence: TGTGCCAGCAGTTTTTCCGGGGGCTACGAGCAGTACTTC.

This clonotype was seen repeatedly, ten times or more. The CDR3 loop is CASSQTTGYPTVFGQPQHF. In DNA form, the CDR3 reads TGTGCCAGCAGTCAAACGACAGGGTACCCCACCGTTTTCGGACAGCCCCAGCATTTT. The chain is built from TRBV7-8 and TRBJ1-5; 7 nucleotides match TRBD1. The junction had 24 bases not matched to a gene; V was cut back by 6 bases and J by 7 bases. Germline V gives CDR1 SGHVS, CDR2 FQNEAQ. CDR3 length: 19 amino acids. The full variable domain, completed using reference TRBV7-8 and TRBJ1-5, is GAGVSQSPRYKVAKRGQDVALRCDPISGHVSLFWYQQALGQGPEFLTYFQNEAQLDKSGLPSDRFFAERPEGSVSTLKIQRTQQEDSAVYLCASSQTTGYPTVFGQPQHFGDGTRLSIL.

The rearrangement joins TRBV6-6 to TRBJ1-2; 10 bases are shared with TRBD1. The CDR3 is made up of 16 amino acids. Germline CDR1 and CDR2: MNHNY and SVGAGI (reference sequence). With 7 bases clipped from V and 1 base from J, the junction kept 9 bases outside the gene matches. This CDR3 reads CASTGQGGGLNYGYTF. CDR3 DNA: TGTGCCAGCACCGGACAGGGGGGGGGGCTTAACTATGGCTACACCTTC.

This clonotype was recorded only once. The rearrangement joins TRBV13 to TRBJ1-3; D perhaps matches TRBD1 (6 bases). In germline, CDR1 is PRHDT, CDR2 FYEKMQ (reference sequence). The CDR3 totals 14 residues. Between the trimmed V and J ends, which lost 4 bases and 10 bases, there was a span of 17 bases. The CDR3 DNA reads as TGTGCCAGCAGCTCCCCGAGGGGGTCGGGGACCATATATTTT. This sequence encodes CASSSPRGSGTIYF.

This clonotype has ten or more counts. This rearrangement joins TRBV7-2 to TRBJ1-2, with TRBD1 matching 8 bases. Germline-derived CDR1 and CDR2 are SGHTA and FQGNSA. The junction had 9 bases not matched to a gene; V was cut back by 7 bases and J by 8 bases. The CDR3 extends over 13 amino acids. CDR3 sequence reads: CASTLQGARGYTF. The CDR3 region has the DNA TGTGCCAGCACCCTCCAGGGGGCGCGGGGCTACACCTTC.

The V gene is TRBV14, the J gene TRBJ1-5; no reliable D call. Germline-derived CDR1 and CDR2 are SGHDN and FVKESK. This CDR3 spans 13 amino acids. Trimming took 3 bases from V and 6 from J, leaving 9 bases between them. DNA of the CDR3: TGTGCCAGCAGCCACCGACTGGGTCAGCCCCAGCATTTT. Its translation: CASSHRLGQPQHF.

The chain couples TRBV13 to TRBJ1-2, with 7 nucleotides matching TRBD1. The V gene end was trimmed by 1 base and the J gene end by 7 bases; junction bases not matched to a gene: 6. Looked up from germline, CDR1 is PRHDT and CDR2 is FYEKMQ (reference sequence). This CDR3 contains 14 residues. Here the CDR3 reads CASSLDRGGVGYTF. As DNA, the CDR3 is TGTGCCAGCAGCTTAGACAGGGGAGGGGTTGGCTACACCTTC.

The sample holds many counts of this clonotype. The J gene is TRBJ2-6, the V gene TRBV6-5, with TRBD1 as a possible D gene (6 bases). The CDR3 is 17 amino acids. V was clipped by 4 bases and J by 0 bases, with 13 bases between them. Germline V gene sequence: CDR1 MNHEY, CDR2 SVGAGI. The CDR3 bases are TGTGCCAGCAGTTCTCCGGAACAGGGCTCTGGGGCCAACGTCCTGACTTTC. Translated, it gives CASSSPEQGSGANVLTF.

As DNA, the CDR3 is TGTGCCAGCAGCTTAGTGTCAGGGGGCGGCCTGGGCTATGGCTACACCTTC. Translating it yields CASSLVSGGGLGYGYTF. The gene calls are TRBV11-2 and TRBJ1-2, with 8 bases matching TRBD1. V lost 1 base and J lost 4; bases outside the gene matches: 11. Germline values: CDR1 SGHAT, CDR2 FQNNGV. The CDR3 runs 17 residues.

V gene TRBV12-3 or TRBV12-4 combines with J gene TRBJ1-2; D call uncertain. This CDR3 is built from 13 residues. V lost 3 bases, J lost 3 bases, and 8 bases lay in between. The CDR3 bases are TGTGCCAGCAGTTTGCTCTCGTACTATGGCTACACCTTC. Translating gives CASSLLSYYGYTF.

This chain uses TRBV6-2 or TRBV6-3 with TRBJ2-3, with 9 bases identical to TRBD2. The germline gives CDR1 MNHEY, CDR2 SVGEGT. This CDR3 is 16 amino acids long. With V trimmed by 2 bases and J by 5 bases, 8 bases remained unmatched. The CDR3 DNA follows: TGTGCCAGCAGTTACGAGGCGGGGGGGCCTGGAGATACGCAGTATTTT. This encodes CASSYEAGGPGDTQYF.

This clonotype showed up just a few times. The chain recombines TRBV6-2 or TRBV6-3 with TRBJ2-2; D ambiguous. V lost 8 bases to trimming and J lost 5 bases, with 9 bases between them. CDR3 size: 12 residues. Germline assignment: CDR1 MNHEY and CDR2 SVGEGT. Here the CDR3 reads CASVQLTGELFF. The CDR3 coding sequence is TGTGCCAGCGTCCAATTGACCGGGGAGCTGTTTTTT.

The CDR3 here is CASSSGGVEEQYF. In DNA, the CDR3 is TGTGCCAGCAGCTCAGGGGGGGTGGAGGAACAGTACTTC. The J gene is TRBJ2-5, the V gene TRBV27, with D perhaps assigned TRBD1 or TRBD2 (7 bases each). Trimming took 6 bases from V and 11 from J, leaving 19 bases between them. This CDR3 is 13 amino acids long. Germline CDR1 reads MNHEY; CDR2 reads SMNVEV (reference sequence).

This clonotype occurred many times. This sequence joins TRBV7-9 and TRBJ1-1, with 8 bases that match TRBD1. The CDR3 has 14 residues. V trimming: 5 bases; J trimming: 4 bases; junction bases outside the gene matches: 6. CDR1 and CDR2 from the germline V gene are SEHNR and FQNEAQ (reference sequence). The CDR3 sequence is CASSQTGAGTEAFF. DNA of the CDR3: TGTGCCAGCAGCCAGACAGGGGCCGGCACTGAAGCTTTCTTT.

This clonotype was seen at least ten times. This chain uses TRBV7-8 with TRBJ2-7, with D possibly being TRBD2 (5 bases). The germline V gene encodes CDR1 SGHVS and CDR2 FQNEAQ. V was clipped by 2 bases and J by 2 bases, with 10 bases between them. The CDR3 totals 14 residues. CDR3 loop: CASSLRTLTYEQYF. For the CDR3, the DNA is TGTGCCAGCAGCTTAAGGACTCTTACCTACGAGCAGTACTTC.

This clonotype has a count of ten or more. The V gene is TRBV7-8, the J gene TRBJ2-7; maybe TRBD1 (5 bases). The CDR3 has 14 residues. Looked up from germline, CDR1 is SGHVS and CDR2 is FQNEAQ. The V end was cut by 2 bases, the J end by 0 bases, with 8 bases between. The CDR3: CASSLQGFSYEQYF. The DNA of the CDR3 is TGTGCCAGCAGCTTACAGGGTTTCTCCTACGAGCAGTACTTC. Variable domain in full (rest from reference TRBV7-8 and TRBJ2-7): GAGVSQSPRYKVAKRGQDVALRCDPISGHVSLFWYQQALGQGPEFLTYFQNEAQLDKSGLPSDRFFAERPEGSVSTLKIQRTQQEDSAVYLCASSLQGFSYEQYFGPGTRLTVT.

A few counts support this clonotype. The V gene is TRBV12-3 or TRBV12-4, the J gene TRBJ2-3, with 8 bases identical to TRBD1. This CDR3 is 16 amino acids long. V lost 5 bases to trimming and J lost 0 bases; unmatched junction nucleotides: 7. The CDR3: CASSPLTGESTDTQYF. The CDR3 DNA reads TGTGCCAGCAGTCCATTGACAGGGGAGAGCACAGATACGCAGTATTTT.

In this sample, this clonotype turned up a few times. This chain's CDR3 is CSASRAGGREQYV. The CDR3 DNA is TGCAGTGCTTCACGAGCGGGGGGGCGGGAGCAGTACGTC. The chain recombines TRBV20-1 with TRBJ2-7; 10 bases are shared with TRBD2. This CDR3 is built from 13 residues. Trimming cost V 5 bases and J 7 bases; bases outside gene matches: 8. The germline CDR1 and CDR2 sequences are DFQATT and SNEGSKA (reference sequence).

The chain links TRBV4-1 to TRBJ2-1, with a possible D match to TRBD2 (6 bases). The CDR3 contains 14 residues. Germline values: CDR1 MGHRA, CDR2 YSYEKL. Deletions cut 4 bases from V and 8 bases from J, with 15 bases between. The CDR3 reads CASSLQGGGYEQFF. For the CDR3, the DNA is TGCGCCAGCAGCCTTCAGGGAGGCGGCTATGAGCAGTTCTTC.

This clonotype was observed a few times. This chain connects TRBV4-1 to TRBJ2-1; D is tentatively TRBD1 or TRBD2 (7 bases each). There are 18 residues in the CDR3. The germline CDR1 and CDR2 sequences are MGHRA and YSYEKL. V lost 4 bases and J lost 0, with 19 bases in between. The CDR3 here is CASSPLKGGGVSYNEQFF. CDR3 coding DNA: TGCGCCAGCAGCCCCCTCAAGGGAGGGGGCGTCTCCTACAATGAGCAGTTCTTC.

This rearrangement joins TRBV6-6 to TRBJ2-1, with D possibly matching TRBD2 (5 bases). The CDR3 loop spans 16 amino acids. Per germline, CDR1 MNHNY and CDR2 SVGAGI (reference sequence). Trimming removed 0 bases at V and 5 bases at J, with 14 bases between. CDR3 in amino acids: CASSYSVEAQHNEQFF. CDR3 sequence (DNA): TGTGCCAGCAGTTACTCAGTGGAGGCGCAGCACAATGAGCAGTTCTTC.

The gene calls are TRBV27 and TRBJ1-1; D not resolved. V shed 5 bases and J shed 1 base, with 8 bases lying between them. The CDR3 sequence is 13 residues long. From germline, CDR1 is MNHEY and CDR2 SMNVEV (reference sequence). The CDR3 region is CASSVARNTEAFF. The DNA for the CDR3 is TGTGCCAGCAGTGTTGCCAGGAACACTGAAGCTTTCTTT.

The chain combines TRBV13 with TRBJ1-1; D might be TRBD1 (6 bases). The CDR3 runs to 13 residues. Trimming took off 4 bases at V and 12 bases at J, with 18 bases between the two ends. The V gene's germline CDR1 is PRHDT and CDR2 FYEKMQ (reference sequence). Written as DNA, the CDR3 is TGTGCCAGCAGCTACGGGACACGCTCAGTGTCTTTCTTT. It yields the protein CASSYGTRSVSFF.

The chain recombines TRBV29-1 with TRBJ2-6, with 7 bases aligning to TRBD1. The CDR3 consists of 16 residues. J gave up 2 bases and V 4 bases, and 8 bases lay outside the gene matches. The V gene's germline CDR1 is SQVTM and CDR2 ANQGSEA. DNA for the CDR3: TGCAGCGTTGTCGACAGGGATGGCACTGGGGCCAACGTCCTGACTTTC. It encodes CSVVDRDGTGANVLTF.

The chain joins TRBV12-5 to TRBJ1-5; a weak D match, TRBD1 (5 bases). CDR1 and CDR2 from the germline V gene are LGHNT and FRNRAP. CDR3 length equals 18 residues. V lost 2 bases, J lost 0 bases, and 17 bases lay in between. The CDR3, as DNA: TGTGCTAGTGGTTTGACCCCCGACAGAACTTATAGCAATCAGCCCCAGCATTTT. Residues: CASGLTPDRTYSNQPQHF.